The T cell receptor beta chain described here comes from a study of T cells after yellow fever vaccination. This clonotype has at least ten counts. Its antigen is unidentified. Generation of TCR cDNA used 5'RACE template switching (which added a universal primer site and UMIs). TCRdb called the 5' RACE reads again in MiXCR, with one record for every CDR3 protein. The sample includes 110,000 or so distinct CDR3 sequences, roughly 7.9% seen only once; the top ten take more than 2.5%. Germline V gene data show CDR1 as MGHRA and CDR2 as YSYEKL. This CDR3 is built from 15 residues. Trimming took 4 bases from V and 2 from J, leaving 13 bases between them. Points from the study as a whole: Abundant clonotypes from the bulk population could contaminate FACS-sorted repertoires. At around 95% for CD4 and 75% to 90% for CD8, most primary-vaccination clones showed up again after the booster. Compared with primary, the secondary response was weaker and peaked at day 5, not 15.

This receptor was identified in a man younger than 30 who received the YFV17D yellow fever vaccine. The V and J genes are TRBV4-1 and TRBJ2-3, with TRBD1 as a possible D gene (6 bases). This sample comprised CD4+ T cells sorted from PBMCs, obtained roughly 46 days after the first yellow fever vaccination. CDR3 sequence (DNA): TGCGCCAGCAGCCTTGTGTGGGGGCTCACAGATACGCAGTATTTT. The encoded protein is CASSLVWGLTDTQYF.